This T cell receptor (beta chain) was identified during a study of CD8 T cells in ankylosing spondylitis. Study findings and constraints: Ankylosing spondylitis blood appeared to be characterized by a TCR beta motif of roughly eight highly homologous variants. There was reportedly significant enrichment of clones that were disease-linked in matched ankylosing spondylitis synovial fluid.

Trimming cost V 4 bases and J 2 bases, with 14 bases left between them. This CDR3 contains 15 residues. Germline-derived CDR1 and CDR2 are ENHRY and SYGVKD. There are a few counts of this clonotype. Its cognate antigen is unknown. TCRdb re-analysed the 5' RACE reads in MiXCR, keeping a single row per CDR3 protein. The sample includes 400,000 or so distinct CDR3 sequences, roughly a quarter of them seen just once. The TCR sequence derives from a male donor with ankylosing spondylitis. The gene calls are TRBV10-3 and TRBJ1-1; D ambiguous. The material sequenced was blood, either unsorted or a sorted T cell fraction (not recorded which). DNA for the CDR3: TGTGCCATCAGTGCCCAGTCCGGGATCAACACTGAAGCTTTCTTT. Protein: CAISAQSGINTEAFF.